Listed here are 10 T cell receptor beta chains from one sample, sequenced in a study of T-cell memory formation after mild COVID-19. TCRdb redid the calling of the 5' RACE reads with MiXCR, one entry per CDR3 protein. The sample has approximately 100,000 distinct CDR3 sequences; approximately 13% are singletons. The sequenced sample consisted of PBMCs or a T cell subset sorted from them (not recorded which). Receptors originate from an adult woman who had mild COVID-19 (a few samples of this study predate the infection). Cell type and time point are not known.

The chain carries TRBV27 and TRBJ2-1, with 12 bases lining up with TRBD2. Germline CDR1 is MNHEY and CDR2 is SMNVEV (reference sequence). V lost 1 base, J lost 3 bases, and 4 bases stayed unmatched. The CDR3 length is 17 residues. The CDR3 DNA sequence: TGTGCCAGCAGTTTATTCACTAGCGGGGGGTTCTACAATGAGCAGTTCTTC. Its protein is CASSLFTSGGFYNEQFF.

The sample holds a few counts of this clonotype. The chain joins TRBV11-2 to TRBJ2-1; D gene ambiguous. CDR1 and CDR2 from the germline V gene are SGHAT and FQNNGV. The CDR3 has 15 residues. V lost 3 bases, J lost 0 bases, and 9 bases lay in between. The DNA of the CDR3 is TGTGCCAGCAGCTTCCATGGAAGCTCCTACAATGAGCAGTTCTTC. Its translation is CASSFHGSSYNEQFF.

V usage is TRBV7-6 and J usage is TRBJ2-7; D is possibly TRBD1 (5 bases). With 5 bases removed from V and 3 bases from J, the gap between germline ends came to 14 bases. Germline V gene data show CDR1 as SGHVS and CDR2 as FNYEAQ. The CDR3 length is 14 residues. The CDR3 protein is CASSPEDNNYEQYF. In nucleotides, the CDR3 is TGTGCCAGCAGCCCAGAGGACAATAACTACGAGCAGTACTTC.

Only a few counts were recorded for this clonotype. The V and J genes are TRBV12-3 or TRBV12-4 and TRBJ2-1; TRBD1 might be the D (5 bases). Trimming removed 2 bases from V and 6 bases from J, with 20 bases in between. This CDR3 has 17 residues. The CDR3 coding sequence is TGTGCCAGCAGTTTACCCTCGCTGGCCAGGGTTGGCAATGAGCAGTTCTTC. This translates into CASSLPSLARVGNEQFF.

This clonotype showed up just a few times. The J gene is TRBJ2-7, the V gene TRBV27, with D possibly matching TRBD2 (6 bases). The CDR3 contains 16 residues. Germline V lookup: CDR1 MNHEY, CDR2 SMNVEV (reference sequence). V lost 0 bases, J lost 5 bases, and 17 bases lay in between. The CDR3 loop reads CASSLSQLDPGDEQYF. CDR3 bases: TGTGCCAGCAGTTTATCTCAGTTGGACCCGGGGGACGAGCAGTACTTC.

This clonotype was counted only a few times. The chain joins TRBV6-1 to TRBJ2-7; TRBD1 matches at 9 bases. From germline, CDR1 is MNHNS and CDR2 SASEGT. Trimming took 3 bases from V and 6 from J; bases not matched to a gene: 9. The CDR3 runs 15 residues. CDR3 bases: TGTGCCAGCAGTGACCCGGGACAGGGAACAGCCGAGCAGTACTTC. This codes for CASSDPGQGTAEQYF.

The table lists this clonotype with a few counts. The CDR3 loop reads CASSLGGASTEAFF. In DNA form, the CDR3 reads TGTGCCAGCAGTTTAGGGGGGGCTAGCACTGAAGCTTTCTTT. The V call is TRBV12-3 or TRBV12-4, the J call TRBJ1-1, with a tentative D call TRBD1 (6 bases). Trimming cost V 1 base and J 4 bases, with 10 bases left between them. The CDR3 totals 14 residues.

The chain carries TRBV18 and TRBJ2-7, with D hard to call. This CDR3 region has 13 residues. V gave up 1 base and J gave up 3 bases, with 7 bases separating them. Germline V gives CDR1 KGHSH, CDR2 LQKENI. The CDR3: CASSPRANYEQYF. CDR3 nucleotide sequence: TGTGCCAGCTCACCACGGGCCAACTACGAGCAGTACTTC.

This clonotype has a handful of counts. The rearrangement uses TRBV7-3 and TRBJ2-5; 10 nucleotides agree with TRBD2. The CDR3 loop spans 15 amino acids. Trimming took 6 bases from V and 5 from J; bases not matched to a gene: 9. Per the germline V gene, CDR1 is SGHTA and CDR2 is FQGTGA. The CDR3, as DNA: TGTGCCAGCAGTTCAGCGGGGGGGCCTTTGGAGACCCAGTACTTC. Translating it yields CASSSAGGPLETQYF. The full variable domain, completed using reference TRBV7-3 and TRBJ2-5, is GAGVSQTPSNKVTEKGKYVELRCDPISGHTALYWYRQSLGQGPEFLIYFQGTGAADDSGLPNDRFFAVRPEGSVSTLKIQRTERGDSAVYLCASSSAGGPLETQYFGPGTRLLVL.

This clonotype was seen a handful of times. The chain couples TRBV3-1 to TRBJ2-1; weak D call: TRBD1 (6 bases). The V end lost 5 bases, the J end lost 5 bases, and 13 bases lay between the germline ends. The CDR3 loop spans 14 amino acids. Per the germline V gene, CDR1 is LGHDT and CDR2 is YNNKEL (reference sequence). CDR3 in DNA: TGTGCCAGCAGCATGGACAGATGGAACAATGAGCAGTTCTTC. Amino acid sequence: CASSMDRWNNEQFF.